The 27 T cell receptor beta chains below were found in one sample sequenced in a study of Ad26.COV2.S vaccination and SARS-CoV-2 variants. Treatment given: roughly 18 received Ad26.COV2.S at low or high dose, single or two shots; 5 received placebo; per-sample allocation not given. It was on day 63 after the first vaccine or placebo injection that samples were taken. The table came from immunoSEQ multiplex PCR; TCRdb's copy has only in-frame clones and leaves some out. The repertoire holds about 480,000 clones, with approximately 88% as singletons. Specimen: peripheral blood, collected in a trial of Ad26.COV2.S vaccine versus placebo. The receptors were sampled from a person aged 18-60 years who received the Ad26.COV2.S COVID-19 vaccine or a placebo.

The chain uses TRBV7-9 and TRBJ2-7, with D tentatively TRBD2 (5 bases). Trimming removed 8 bases at V and 2 bases at J, with 13 bases between. The germline V gene has CDR1 SEHNR and CDR2 FQNEAQ (reference sequence). The CDR3 loop spans 13 amino acids. The CDR3, as DNA: TGTGCCAGCTGGAGAGGGCCACCCTACGAGCAGTACTTC. Its translation: CASWRGPPYEQYF.

The chain is built from TRBV30 and TRBJ2-2; 12 positions match TRBD2. Trimming removed 1 base from V and 0 bases from J; junction bases left unmatched: 12. The CDR3 has 20 residues. Germline CDR1 is GTSNPN and CDR2 is SVGIG (reference sequence). CDR3 bases: TGTGCCTGGAGTGGATTACGACTAGCGGGAGTTAGTACGAACACCGGGGAGCTGTTTTTT. The encoded protein is CAWSGLRLAGVSTNTGELFF. Filled out from reference TRBV30 and TRBJ2-2, the complete variable domain reads SQTIHQWPATLVQPVGSPLSLECTVEGTSNPNLYWYRQAAGRGLQLLFYSVGIGQISSEVPQNLSASRPQDRQFILSSKKLLLSDSGFYLCAWSGLRLAGVSTNTGELFFGEGSRLTVL.

This chain connects TRBV15 to TRBJ1-1; D is uncertain. Germline CDR1 is LNHNV and CDR2 is YYDKDF (reference sequence). The CDR3 covers 13 residues. Trimming shortened V by 5 bases and J by 0 bases, and 7 bases separated the two germline ends. The CDR3 nucleotides are TGTGCCACCAGCTCGGAATTGAACACTGAAGCTTTCTTT. This sequence encodes CATSSELNTEAFF.

There are a few counts of this clone. This specimen includes other DNA sequences encoding the same CDR3. The chain carries TRBV20-1 and TRBJ2-3; the D is unclear. The V end lost 4 bases, the J end lost 5 bases, and 4 bases lay between the germline ends. Germline CDR1 DFQATT, CDR2 SNEGSKA (reference sequence). The CDR3 is 10 amino acids. CDR3 DNA sequence: TGCAGTGCTACTTTAGATACGCAGTATTTT. Residues: CSATLDTQYF.

This chain joins TRBV7-2 and TRBJ1-5; possible D gene TRBD1, 6 bases. Between the trimmed V and J ends, which lost 5 bases and 4 bases, there was a span of 21 bases. The CDR3 loop spans 17 amino acids. The germline CDR1 and CDR2 sequences are SGHTA and FQGNSA. This CDR3 is CASSTGTRPGTNQPQHF. The CDR3 DNA reads as TGTGCCAGCAGCACGGGGACACGGCCTGGAACTAATCAGCCCCAGCATTTT.

The V and J genes are TRBV5-6 and TRBJ1-6; no clear D. This CDR3 region has 12 residues. Trimming cost V 0 bases and J 13 bases, with 8 bases left between them. The germline gives CDR1 SGHDT, CDR2 YYEEEE. Here the CDR3 DNA reads TGTGCCAGCAGCTTGGCCCTGGGGCCCCTCCACTTT. It is translated as CASSLALGPLHF. The full variable domain, with the rest looked up from reference TRBV5-6 and TRBJ1-6, is DAGVTQSPTHLIKTRGQQVTLRCSPKSGHDTVSWYQQALGQGPQFIFQYYEEEERQRGNFPDRFSGHQFPNYSSELNVNALLLGDSALYLCASSLALGPLHFGNGTRLTVT.

This chain connects TRBV7-9 to TRBJ2-5; D is unresolved. CDR1 and CDR2 (germline): SEHNR, FQNEAQ (reference sequence). The CDR3 runs to 11 residues. Trimming removed 2 bases from V and 7 bases from J, with 5 bases in between. The CDR3 DNA is TGTGCCAGCAGCTTATTGGGGACCCAGTACTTC. Translation: CASSLLGTQYF.

The CDR3 DNA sequence: TGTGCCAGCAGCACGACCGTGCCCGGGAGCTACACCTTC. Residues: CASSTTVPGSYTF. The gene calls are TRBV7-2 and TRBJ1-2; D not resolved. V was trimmed by 5 bases and J by 9 bases, leaving 16 bases between them. CDR1 and CDR2 from the germline V gene are SGHTA and FQGNSA. The CDR3 length is 13 residues.

V gene TRBV11-2 combines with J gene TRBJ2-2, with D possibly TRBD1 on 6 matching bases. The germline V and J ends were trimmed by 3 bases and 13 bases, with 24 bases remaining between them. In germline, CDR1 is SGHAT, CDR2 FQNNGV. This CDR3 is 16 amino acids long. The CDR3, as DNA: TGTGCCAGCAGCTTTTTCCCTCGGACAGTGCACCCCGGGCTGTTTTTT. This gives the protein CASSFFPRTVHPGLFF.

This chain joins TRBV4-3 and TRBJ1-2, with 7 bases lining up with TRBD1. V trimming: 5 bases; J trimming: 3 bases; junction bases outside the gene matches: 3. The CDR3 length is 13 residues. CDR1 and CDR2 from the germline V gene are LGHNA and YSLEER. As DNA, the CDR3 is TGCGCCAGCAGCGCCACAGGGGACTATGGCTACACCTTC. Residues: CASSATGDYGYTF.

In its sample, this clone was seen once. The chain carries TRBV5-1 and TRBJ2-3; D remains ambiguous. Germline V lookup: CDR1 SGHRS, CDR2 YFSETQ. V shed 0 bases and J shed 8 bases, with 10 bases lying between them. The CDR3 is 13 amino acids. DNA for the CDR3: TGCGCCAGCAGCTTGGGGGCCCCGGGTACGCAGTATTTT. This encodes CASSLGAPGTQYF. Full variable domain (rest looked up from reference TRBV5-1 and TRBJ2-3): KAGVTQTPRYLIKTRGQQVTLSCSPISGHRSVSWYQQTPGQGLQFLFEYFSETQRNKGNFPGRFSGRQFSNSRSEMNVSTLELGDSALYLCASSLGAPGTQYFGPGTRLTVL.

The V and J genes are TRBV10-3 and TRBJ1-1; TRBD1 is a possible D gene (5 bases). The V end was cut by 7 bases, the J end by 8 bases, with 17 bases between. This CDR3 has 13 residues. The germline V gene encodes CDR1 ENHRY and CDR2 SYGVKD. CDR3 in amino acids: CAINPTAVGEAFF. The DNA for the CDR3 is TGTGCCATCAACCCGACAGCCGTGGGGGAAGCTTTCTTT.

CDR3 residues: CASSLRGPGQGAWGQETQYF. In DNA form, the CDR3 reads TGTGCCAGCAGCCTCCGTGGCCCCGGACAGGGGGCGTGGGGACAAGAGACCCAGTACTTC. The V gene is TRBV7-3, the J gene TRBJ2-5, with TRBD1 matching over 11 bases. Germline values: CDR1 SGHTA, CDR2 FQGTGA. Trimming at V came to 5 bases and at J to 2 bases, leaving 19 bases not matched to a gene. The CDR3 runs 20 residues.

This chain links TRBV29-1 with TRBJ2-7; D is ambiguous. The length of the CDR3 is 13 residues. The germline V gene encodes CDR1 SQVTM and CDR2 ANQGSEA. V gave up 1 base and J gave up 0 bases, with 7 bases separating them. The CDR3 loop is CSVEGSGSYEQYF. CDR3 DNA sequence: TGCAGCGTTGAAGGTTCAGGCTCCTACGAGCAGTACTTC.

The J gene is TRBJ2-5, the V gene TRBV7-6, with 9 bases aligning to TRBD1. The germline CDR1 and CDR2 sequences are SGHVS and FNYEAQ. With V trimmed by 5 bases and J by 4 bases, 8 bases remained unmatched. This CDR3 comprises 15 residues. CDR3 DNA: TGTGCCAGCAGCATCGGGACAGGGCTAGGAGAGACCCAGTACTTC. It translates to CASSIGTGLGETQYF.

The V call is TRBV9, the J call TRBJ2-1; D not resolved. The germline CDR1 and CDR2 sequences are SGDLS and YYNGEE. Trimming took 2 bases from V and 2 from J, leaving 11 bases between them. This CDR3 has 15 amino acids. The CDR3 loop is CASSVTVTTYNEQFF. For the CDR3, the DNA is TGTGCCAGCAGCGTTACAGTTACAACCTACAATGAGCAGTTCTTC.

The chain combines TRBV27 with TRBJ2-7; 9 bases are a match to TRBD1. With 0 bases clipped from V and 2 bases from J, the junction kept 2 bases outside the gene matches. The CDR3 is 15 residues long. Germline assignment: CDR1 MNHEY and CDR2 SMNVEV (reference sequence). The CDR3 nucleotides are TGTGCCAGCAGTTTATCGACAGGGGGGGCCTACGAGCAGTACTTC. Encoded protein: CASSLSTGGAYEQYF.

CDR3 amino acids: CASSEIWMGRNEQFF. The CDR3 DNA sequence: TGTGCCAGCAGTGAAATCTGGATGGGTCGGAATGAGCAGTTCTTC. The chain employs TRBV2 and TRBJ2-1; D is ambiguous. Trimming left V 2 bases short and J 7 bases short, with 15 bases between. Germline V gene lookup returns CDR1 SNHLY and CDR2 FYNNEI. CDR3 size: 15 residues.

CDR3 amino acids: CASSRRDRVEKLFF. The DNA of the CDR3 is TGTGCCAGCAGCCGGCGGGACAGGGTTGAAAAACTGTTTTTT. The chain recombines TRBV7-2 with TRBJ1-4; TRBD1 matches at 9 bases. Germline CDR1 and CDR2: SGHTA and FQGNSA. The length of the CDR3 is 14 residues. With 5 bases clipped from V and 7 bases from J, the junction kept 5 bases outside the gene matches.

The chain joins TRBV2 to TRBJ2-2; TRBD2 might be the D (6 bases). Germline assignment: CDR1 SNHLY and CDR2 FYNNEI. This CDR3 region has 12 residues. Trimming took 4 bases from V and 8 from J, leaving 8 bases between them. For the CDR3, the DNA is TGTGCCAGCAGTGTGGGAGGAGGGGAGCTGTTTTTT. Its protein is CASSVGGGELFF.

The J gene is TRBJ1-4, the V gene TRBV19; D remains unclear. Germline CDR1 is LNHDA and CDR2 is SQIVND (reference sequence). The CDR3 spans 14 residues. V lost 3 bases to trimming and J lost 5 bases, with 10 bases between them. The DNA of the CDR3 is TGTGCCAGTAGTATCAAAACAGTAAATGAAAAACTGTTTTTT. Residues: CASSIKTVNEKLFF. Based on the CDR3 plus reference TRBV19 and TRBJ1-4, the full variable domain is DGGITQSPKYLFRKEGQNVTLSCEQNLNHDAMYWYRQDPGQGLRLIYYSQIVNDFQKGDIAEGYSVSREKKESFPLTVTSAQKNPTAFYLCASSIKTVNEKLFFGSGTQLSVL.

CDR3 residues: CASSEYQPGFLVSMNTEAFF. The CDR3 coding sequence is TGCGCCAGCAGCGAGTATCAACCAGGGTTTCTAGTCAGCATGAACACTGAAGCTTTCTTT. This rearrangement joins TRBV5-1 to TRBJ1-1; tentative D call: TRBD1 (5 bases). Germline CDR1 is SGHRS and CDR2 is YFSETQ. The CDR3 loop spans 20 amino acids. Trimming took 4 bases from V and 0 from J, leaving 28 bases between them.

J is TRBJ2-7 and V is TRBV7-9; TRBD2 matches at 10 bases. In germline, CDR1 is SEHNR, CDR2 FQNEAQ (reference sequence). CDR3 length: 14 amino acids. V was clipped by 0 bases and J by 7 bases; unmatched bases: 3. CDR3 protein: CASSLALAGAEQYF. CDR3 nucleotide sequence: TGTGCCAGCAGCTTAGCGCTAGCGGGAGCTGAGCAGTACTTC.

J is TRBJ1-5 and V is TRBV6-2 or TRBV6-3; D remains ambiguous. Trimming took 1 base from V and 0 from J, leaving 7 bases between them. CDR3 length: 15 amino acids. From germline, CDR1 is MNHEY and CDR2 SVGEGT. In DNA, the CDR3 is TGTGCCAGCAGTTACTTGGCTACTAGCAATCAGCCCCAGCATTTT. Its protein product is CASSYLATSNQPQHF.

V usage is TRBV7-2 and J usage is TRBJ1-6; TRBD1 matches 9 bases. Germline V gene lookup returns CDR1 SGHTA and CDR2 FQGNSA. The CDR3 is 15 amino acids. With V trimmed by 4 bases and J by 9 bases, 7 bases remained unmatched. CDR3 region: CASSSGQGTASPLHF. CDR3 nucleotide sequence: TGTGCCAGCAGCTCCGGACAGGGGACAGCTTCACCCCTCCACTTT.

The genes are TRBV23-1 and TRBJ2-7; TRBD2 agrees at 12 bases. TRBV23-1 is labeled an ORF, and its function is uncertain. This CDR3 is 16 amino acids long. V lost 7 bases and J lost 1; bases outside the gene matches: 8. This chain's CDR3 is CASTEGLAGTSYEQYF. The CDR3 DNA reads TGCGCCAGCACCGAGGGACTAGCGGGTACATCCTACGAGCAGTACTTC.

The chain carries TRBV28 and TRBJ2-3, with D possibly being TRBD1 or TRBD2 (5 bases each). This CDR3 contains 15 residues. Germline values: CDR1 MDHEN, CDR2 SYDVKM. Trimming took off 1 base at V and 2 bases at J, with 10 bases between the two ends. CDR3 amino acids: CASSLSGTPTDTQYF. In DNA, the CDR3 is TGTGCCAGCAGTTTATCGGGGACCCCCACAGATACGCAGTATTTT.